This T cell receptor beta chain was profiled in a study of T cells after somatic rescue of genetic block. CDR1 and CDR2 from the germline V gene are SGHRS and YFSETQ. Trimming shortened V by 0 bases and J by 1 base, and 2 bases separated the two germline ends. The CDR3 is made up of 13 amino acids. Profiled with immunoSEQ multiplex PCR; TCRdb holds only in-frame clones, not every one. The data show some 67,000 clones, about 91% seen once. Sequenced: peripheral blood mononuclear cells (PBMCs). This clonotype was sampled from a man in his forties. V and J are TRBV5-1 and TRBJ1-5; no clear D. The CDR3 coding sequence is TGCGCCAGCAGCTTGGGCAGCAATCAGCCCCAGCATTTT. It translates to CASSLGSNQPQHF.